Listed here are 2 T cell receptor beta chains from one sample, sequenced in a study of T cell changes during pregnancy in multiple sclerosis. Assay used: immunoSEQ multiplex PCR; TCRdb lists only in-frame clones, some missing. The sample consists of roughly 40,000 clones, 92% of them appearing once. Sample: CD4+ T cells from peripheral blood mononuclear cells, taken in the first trimester of pregnancy. These receptors originate from a female donor with multiple sclerosis, enrolled in a pregnancy study.

J is TRBJ2-1 and V is TRBV20-1, with 8 positions matching TRBD2. The germline V gene encodes CDR1 DFQATT and CDR2 SNEGSKA (reference sequence). CDR3 length: 11 residues. V shed 7 bases, J shed 6 bases, and the junction held 2 bases outside the gene matches. CDR3 DNA sequence: TGCAGTGGAGGGACTAGCAATGAGCAGTTCTTC. Its translation is CSGGTSNEQFF.

As regards this clone: A junction boundary mismatches the germline segment, possibly from a read error. The V gene is TRBV5-4, the J gene TRBJ2-3, with D possibly being TRBD2 (6 bases). CDR3 size: 15 residues. Germline V CDR1 and CDR2: SGHNT, YYREEE (reference sequence). CDR3 protein: CAISPGTHPTDTQYF. The CDR3 bases are TGTGCCATCAGCCCCGGGACTCACCCCACAGATACGCAGTATTTT.